This T cell receptor beta chain was sequenced during a study of identical twins. TCRdb independently ran MiXCR on the 5' RACE reads; one entry per CDR3 protein. The table shows more than 1.5 million distinct CDR3 sequences, with around 33% occurring only once. This clonotype has only a few counts. What it binds is not known. Study-wide results and limits: A partial confounding effect on zero-insertion analyses could come from invariant MAIT and iNKT cells. Those out-of-frame alpha sequences shared by twins showed an excess of low generation probability.

The CDR3 sequence is 14 residues long. Germline CDR1 reads MGHDK; CDR2 reads SYGVNS. J was trimmed by 4 bases and V by 2 bases; bases with no gene match: 4. This clonotype was sampled from a newborn girl in good health. The specimen was cord blood. V gene TRBV25-1 combines with J gene TRBJ1-1; 7 nucleotides agree with TRBD1. DNA for the CDR3: TGTGCCAGCAGTGAACTCCCAGGGGGCACTGAAGCTTTCTTT. Amino acid sequence: CASSELPGGTEAFF.